This T cell receptor beta chain derives from a study of a mutant IDH1 vaccine in newly diagnosed glioma. Study as a whole: Averaging roughly 40 years of age, treated patients were approximately 62% male and about 38% female. Former treatment meant radiotherapy, temozolomide, or both; the majority had gotten both.

The data were produced by immunoSEQ multiplex PCR, yet TCRdb's version contains in-frame clones alone and is incomplete. The sample shows approximately 61,000 clones, about 80% of them seen only once. The CDR3 runs to 14 residues. V gave up 0 bases and J gave up 1 base, with 9 bases separating them. Germline loops: CDR1 GTSNPN, CDR2 SVGIG (reference sequence). This clone was seen more than once but under ten times. Its matching antigen is unknown. Time point in this sample: week 11, during vaccination. Vaccine doses each comprised 300 ug of mutant IDH1 20-mer peptide, with topical imiquimod. New WHO grade 3 or 4 IDH1-mutant, ATRX-lost astrocytomas were present in all donors.

The chain carries TRBV30 and TRBJ1-1, with no clear D. This receptor was identified in a man aged 50-60 years with glioma. The material was PBMCs, obtained from a glioma patient whose treatment included an IDH1 peptide vaccine. The CDR3, as DNA: TGTGCCTGGAGTGTACTCAGGACGAACACTGAAGCTTTCTTT. Its protein product is CAWSVLRTNTEAFF.